This is a list of T cell receptor beta chains from one sample in a study of T-cell reconstitution after alpha-beta-depleted transplantation in children. TCRdb processed the PCR reads anew with MiXCR; each CDR3 protein has one entry. The profile shows nearly 20,000 distinct CDR3 sequences, 13% of them singletons. The sequenced sample was PBMCs, mostly from graft donor cells, obtained 60 days after TCRalphabeta/CD19-depleted stem cell transplant. Receptors were obtained from a female patient aged 2 to 10 who had a stem cell transplant for congenital amegakaryocytic thrombocytopenia, so the T cells may come from the graft donor. The CDR3 runs from the conserved cysteine through the conserved F or W. The D gene is left open where the match is weak. Clone size, where shown, is once, few, many, or a class for clones that have expanded.

d_call | j_call | clone_size | v_call | cdr3_length | cdr3_nt | cdr3_aa
. | TRBJ2-1 | many | TRBV7-2 | 16 | TGTGCCAGCAGCTTACTAGATCCACGCACGTACAATGAGCAGTTCTTC | CASSLLDPRTYNEQFF
TRBD2 | TRBJ2-1 | many | TRBV7-8 | 17 | TGTGCCAGCAGCCGAGGAGGGCTAGCGGGAGTCTACAATGAGCAGTTCTTC | CASSRGGLAGVYNEQFF
. | TRBJ2-7 | many | TRBV5-6 | 15 | TGTGCCAGCAGCTTGTACACCGATTGGGGTTACGAGCAGTACTTC | CASSLYTDWGYEQYF
TRBD1 | TRBJ1-6 | many | TRBV20-1 | 13 | TGCAGTGCCACCGGGACAGGGGGCTCACCCCTCCACTTT | CSATGTGGSPLHF
. | TRBJ1-1 | . | TRBV30 | 11 | TGTGCCTGGAGTTTCAGGGGACCAGCTTTCTTT | CAWSFRGPAFF
. | TRBJ2-5 | . | TRBV5-5 | 13 | TGTGCCAGCAGCGGAGGACAGCAAGAGACCCAGTACTTC | CASSGGQQETQYF
TRBD2 | TRBJ2-7 | many | TRBV28 | 15 | TGTGCCAGCAGCCTAAGAACTAGCGGGACCTACGAGCAGTACTTC | CASSLRTSGTYEQYF
. | TRBJ1-2 | many | TRBV20-1 | 14 | TGCAGTGCTATCCCCCAACCTAGCAACTATGGCTACACCTTC | CSAIPQPSNYGYTF
. | TRBJ2-7 | many | TRBV5-1 | 14 | TGCGCCAGCAGCTTGGCTCCATCCACGTACGAGCAGTACTTC | CASSLAPSTYEQYF
TRBD1 | TRBJ1-1 | . | TRBV7-6 | 16 | TGTGCCAGCAGCCCTATACAGGGGGCAAGGAACACTGAAGCTTTCTTT | CASSPIQGARNTEAFF
. | TRBJ2-1 | many | TRBV28 | 11 | TGTGCCAGCAGTTCCCCGGAGGCGCAGTTCTTC | CASSSPEAQFF
. | TRBJ2-7 | . | TRBV20-1 | 13 | TGCAGTGCTAGAGATTCACTCTCCTACGAGCAGTACTTC | CSARDSLSYEQYF
TRBD2 | TRBJ2-1 | . | TRBV4-2 | 17 | TGTGCCAGCAGCCAGTCTAGCGGGGGGGCCATAGGCAATGAGCAGTTCTTC | CASSQSSGGAIGNEQFF
. | TRBJ2-7 | many | TRBV5-1 | 12 | TGCGCCAGCAGCTCCAGATCCTACGAGCAGTACTTC | CASSSRSYEQYF
. | TRBJ1-5 | few | TRBV6-1 | 15 | TGTGCCAGCAGTGTAACAGTCTATAGCAATCAGCCCCAGCATTTT | CASSVTVYSNQPQHF
. | TRBJ2-2 | many | TRBV7-7 | 13 | TGTGCCAGCAGCGGACAGAAGGCCGGGGAGCTGTTTTTT | CASSGQKAGELFF
. | TRBJ2-7 | many | TRBV7-9 | 14 | TGTGCCAGCAGCTTAGTCACAGAGAGCTACGAGCAGTACTTC | CASSLVTESYEQYF
. | TRBJ2-7 | few | TRBV15 | 15 | TGTGCCACCAGCAGAGATATTGGGACTGAGGGCGAGCAGTACTTC | CATSRDIGTEGEQYF
. | TRBJ1-2 | . | TRBV3-1 | 15 | TGTGCCTCCTGCCAAGAAGGAAGGCAGGGCTATGGCTACACCTTC | CASCQEGRQGYGYTF
. | TRBJ2-4 | many | TRBV27 | 14 | TGTGCCAGCAGTGGACATGGACAGAAAAACATTCAGTACTTC | CASSGHGQKNIQYF
. | TRBJ2-7 | . | TRBV7-8 | 14 | TGTGCCAGCAGCTATGGACACCTCTGCTACGAGCAGTACTTC | CASSYGHLCYEQYF
. | TRBJ2-1 | many | TRBV25-1 | 12 | TGTGCCAGCAGTATGGGGGGAGGGGGTCAGTTCTTC | CASSMGGGGQFF
. | TRBJ1-1 | many | TRBV18 | 14 | TGTGCCAGCTCACCACGAAAAGATAACACTGAAGCTTTCTTT | CASSPRKDNTEAFF
. | TRBJ1-1 | . | TRBV6-5 | 15 | TGTGCCAGCAGTTACTATTGGGCTGTGGACACTGAAGCTTTCTTT | CASSYYWAVDTEAFF
TRBD2 | TRBJ2-1 | . | TRBV2 | 13 | TGTGCCAGCAAGGCTAGCGGGAGTCAAGAGCAGTTCTTC | CASKASGSQEQFF
TRBD1 | TRBJ2-1 | many | TRBV12-3/TRBV12-4 | 15 | TGTGCCAGCAGAATTACAGGGGGCCTGGACAATGAGCAGTTCTTC | CASRITGGLDNEQFF
TRBD1 | TRBJ1-1 | many | TRBV4-1 | 14 | TGCGCCAGCAGCGCCCGACAGGGGAACACTGAAGCTTTCTTT | CASSARQGNTEAFF
. | TRBJ2-7 | . | TRBV20-1 | 17 | TGCTGTGCTAGAGATATAGGGCAGGCTCGGAACTACTACGAGCAGTACTTC | CCARDIGQARNYYEQYF
. | TRBJ2-7 | many | TRBV4-2 | 15 | TGTGCCAGCAGCCCGCGGCCAGCGATCTCCTACGAGCAGTACTTC | CASSPRPAISYEQYF
. | TRBJ2-7 | many | TRBV4-1 | 17 | TGCGCCAGCAGCCCAAGCCTGTACGGCCTAATCTCCTACGAGCAGTACTTC | CASSPSLYGLISYEQYF
. | TRBJ1-1 | many | TRBV14 | 14 | TGTGCCAGCAGTCGCGGGACGGTGAACACTGAAGCTTTCTTT | CASSRGTVNTEAFF
. | TRBJ2-1 | many | TRBV20-1 | 13 | TGCAGTGCTAGTGGAGGGTGGGCAAATGAGCAGTTCTTC | CSASGGWANEQFF
. | TRBJ1-1 | once | TRBV19 | 18 | TGTGCCAGTAGCCACTATCGGGGAAGGACGGAATGGAACACTGAAGCTTTCTTT | CASSHYRGRTEWNTEAFF
TRBD2 | TRBJ2-1 | . | TRBV4-1 | 15 | TGCGCCAGCAGCCAAGGGACTAGCGGGAGTAGGGAGCAGTTCTTC | CASSQGTSGSREQFF
. | TRBJ2-3 | many | TRBV9 | 16 | TGTGCCAGCAGCGTACTCCCTAGCAGAAGCACAGATACGCAGTATTTT | CASSVLPSRSTDTQYF
TRBD2 | TRBJ2-3 | many | TRBV29-1 | 15 | TGCAGCGTGAACCTAGCGGGAGGGAGCACAGATACGCAGTATTTT | CSVNLAGGSTDTQYF
TRBD1 | TRBJ2-7 | . | TRBV4-3 | 15 | TGCGCCAGCAGCCCGGGACAGGGGCTTCCCTACGAGCAGTACTTC | CASSPGQGLPYEQYF
TRBD2 | TRBJ2-1 | many | TRBV18 | 17 | TGTGCCAGCTCACGACTCTCCGGGACTAGCGGGAACAATGAGCAGTTCTTC | CASSRLSGTSGNNEQFF
. | TRBJ2-7 | many | TRBV7-6 | 14 | TGTGCCAGCAGCTTAACCCCAGGAGCCTACGAGCAGTACTTC | CASSLTPGAYEQYF
TRBD1 | TRBJ1-6 | many | TRBV12-3/TRBV12-4 | 17 | TGTGCCAGCACTAAGGACAGGGGGCATCTTGCGGATTCACCCCTCCACTTT | CASTKDRGHLADSPLHF
. | TRBJ2-2 | . | TRBV4-2 | 17 | TGTGCCAGCAGCCCCCCCCTGGCGGGTACCAACACCGGGGAGCTGTTTTTT | CASSPPLAGTNTGELFF
TRBD1 | TRBJ1-6 | few | TRBV19 | 16 | TGTGCCAGTAGTGCCTCGGCCGGGACAGGGAATTCACCCCTCCACTTT | CASSASAGTGNSPLHF
. | TRBJ2-5 | many | TRBV5-1 | 15 | TGCGCCAGCAGCTGGCTTTCGAGAAACCAAGAGACCCAGTACTTC | CASSWLSRNQETQYF
. | TRBJ1-2 | many | TRBV5-1 | 12 | TGCGCCAGCAGCTTGGGAGAGCGGTACTACACCTTC | CASSLGERYYTF
. | TRBJ2-5 | few | TRBV10-3 | 13 | TGTGCCATCCAACCCTCTTTACAAGAGACCCAGTACTTC | CAIQPSLQETQYF
TRBD2 | TRBJ2-7 | many | TRBV10-3 | 14 | TGTGCCATCAGGGGACTAGCGGGAGAGGGCGAGCAGTACTTC | CAIRGLAGEGEQYF
. | TRBJ2-7 | many | TRBV4-2 | 22 | TGTGCCAGCACCCCACGACGGACAGGGATCTTAGAGGAGCGGGAGAGCCTCTACGAGCAGTACTTC | CASTPRRTGILEERESLYEQYF